The 32 T cell receptor beta chains reported below all come from one sample, sequenced in a study of T-cell memory formation after mild COVID-19. Via MiXCR, TCRdb re-called the 5' RACE reads, giving one row per CDR3 protein. Here the sample spans over 150,000 distinct CDR3 sequences, about 21% being singletons. The sample consisted of PBMCs or a T cell subset sorted from them (not recorded which). These receptors all stem from an adult woman who had mild COVID-19 (a few samples of this study predate the infection). Cell type and time point are not known.

This chain uses TRBV3-1 with TRBJ1-2, with D maybe TRBD1 (5 bases). Trimming stripped 0 bases from V and 7 bases from J, with 15 bases between. Germline assignment: CDR1 LGHDT and CDR2 YNNKEL (reference sequence). This CDR3 spans 15 amino acids. The CDR3 DNA reads as TGTGCCAGCAGCCAAGAGGTTGGGGCCCTCTTTGGCTACACCTTC. It specifies CASSQEVGALFGYTF.

This clonotype was picked up a small number of times. This chain joins TRBV29-1 and TRBJ2-1; D is unclear. The CDR3 runs to 13 residues. Germline V gives CDR1 SQVTM, CDR2 ANQGSEA. V was shortened by 4 bases and J by 4 bases, with 11 bases between the two germline ends. CDR3: CSVVTSTYNEQFF. CDR3 coding DNA: TGCAGCGTTGTGACTTCTACTTACAATGAGCAGTTCTTC.

J is TRBJ2-7 and V is TRBV7-9; TRBD1 is a possible D gene (6 bases). The CDR3 runs to 18 residues. Germline CDR1 and CDR2: SEHNR and FQNEAQ (reference sequence). The ends were cut back, 4 bases at V and 0 bases at J, with 22 bases in the middle. CDR3 protein: CASSSLIGGSSSSYEQYF. The CDR3 DNA follows: TGTGCCAGCAGCTCCTTGATTGGGGGCTCTTCGAGCTCCTACGAGCAGTACTTC.

This clonotype has more than one count but fewer than ten. The chain recombines TRBV9 with TRBJ1-1; D is perhaps TRBD1 (5 bases). Germline values: CDR1 SGDLS, CDR2 YYNGEE. The CDR3 is 16 residues long. Trimming stripped 3 bases from V and 4 bases from J, with 19 bases between. CDR3 sequence reads: CASSEQGLVSGTEAFF. The DNA for the CDR3 is TGTGCCAGCAGCGAGCAGGGTCTTGTCTCGGGCACTGAAGCTTTCTTT.

The sample holds one count of this clonotype. The chain has TRBV6-6 and TRBJ1-2, with unresolved D. Deletions cut 6 bases from V and 0 bases from J, with 8 bases between. Germline V gives CDR1 MNHNY, CDR2 SVGAGI (reference sequence). This CDR3 spans 13 amino acids. Here the CDR3 DNA reads TGTGCCAGCAGCCACGCCGCTAACTATGGCTACACCTTC. Its translation is CASSHAANYGYTF.

The CDR3 DNA reads as TGTGCCACCAAGATCGGGGGGCTGTCGGATTCACCCCTCCACTTT. Translated: CATKIGGLSDSPLHF. V usage is TRBV19 and J usage is TRBJ1-6; TRBD1 is a possible D gene (6 bases). Germline assignment: CDR1 LNHDA and CDR2 SQIVND (reference sequence). The CDR3 runs to 15 residues. Trimming pared 10 bases from V and 8 bases from J, leaving 21 bases between.

This chain joins TRBV12-3 or TRBV12-4 and TRBJ1-1; a possible D gene is TRBD1 (6 bases). The CDR3 covers 15 residues. Trimming took 6 bases from V and 4 from J, leaving 18 bases between them. The CDR3 sequence: CASRNPTGTGTEAFF. As DNA, the CDR3 is TGTGCCAGCAGGAACCCTACAGGGACGGGCACTGAAGCTTTCTTT.

V and J are TRBV6-5 and TRBJ2-2; TRBD1 might be the D (5 bases). Germline V gene data show CDR1 as MNHEY and CDR2 as SVGAGI. The CDR3 has 16 amino acids. V shed 0 bases and J shed 4 bases, with 12 bases lying between them. CDR3 coding DNA: TGTGCCAGCAGTTACTCGATAGGCAGGGTCACCGGGGAGCTGTTTTTT. Amino acids: CASSYSIGRVTGELFF.

This sequence joins TRBV6-5 and TRBJ2-2; TRBD1 is a possible D gene (5 bases). V lost 4 bases and J 4 bases, leaving 19 bases between the germline ends. Germline-derived CDR1 and CDR2 are MNHEY and SVGAGI. CDR3 length: 17 amino acids. The CDR3 protein is CASSSLLVRGTTGELFF. In nucleotides, the CDR3 is TGTGCCAGCAGTTCCCTCCTTGTAAGGGGAACCACCGGGGAGCTGTTTTTT.

The chain recombines TRBV4-2 with TRBJ2-7; D call uncertain. This CDR3 contains 15 residues. The V gene's germline CDR1 is LGHNA and CDR2 YNFKEQ. The V and J ends lost 3 bases and 2 bases respectively, with 14 bases between them. The CDR3 is CASSHNSPGPYEQYF. The CDR3 bases are TGTGCCAGCAGCCACAATAGCCCCGGACCCTACGAGCAGTACTTC.

The gene calls are TRBV2 and TRBJ2-5; maybe TRBD2 (6 bases). V shed 3 bases and J shed 10 bases, with 21 bases lying between them. This CDR3 comprises 15 residues. CDR1 is SNHLY, CDR2 FYNNEI, per germline. The CDR3 coding sequence is TGTGCCAGCAGTGAGGCTGAGACTTACGGCGGGGACCAGTACTTC. Protein sequence: CASSEAETYGGDQYF.

A few counts support this clonotype. The rearrangement joins TRBV7-2 to TRBJ2-2; no clear D gene. Trimming cost V 5 bases and J 0 bases, with 13 bases left between them. Germline assignment: CDR1 SGHTA and CDR2 FQGNSA. This CDR3 is 16 amino acids long. The CDR3 sequence is CASSPEFVANTGELFF. DNA of the CDR3: TGTGCCAGCAGCCCGGAATTCGTCGCGAACACCGGGGAGCTGTTTTTT. The variable domain in full, completed from reference TRBV7-2 and TRBJ2-2, reads GAGVSQSPSNKVTEKGKDVELRCDPISGHTALYWYRQSLGQGLEFLIYFQGNSAPDKSGLPSDRFSAERTGGSVSTLTIQRTQQEDSAVYLCASSPEFVANTGELFFGEGSRLTVL.

This clonotype has just a few counts. This rearrangement joins TRBV12-3 or TRBV12-4 to TRBJ2-1; D is unclear. The germline V and J ends were trimmed by 7 bases and 7 bases, with 14 bases remaining between them. The CDR3 consists of 13 residues. The CDR3 DNA sequence: TGTGCCAGCAAGGGCAGCGATCAGAATGAGCAGTTCTTC. This codes for CASKGSDQNEQFF.

This clonotype was seen only a few times. The chain is built from TRBV27 and TRBJ1-4; D is undetermined. This CDR3 has 15 amino acids. Germline lookup yields CDR1 MNHEY and CDR2 SMNVEV (reference sequence). Trimming left V 6 bases short and J 8 bases short, with 19 bases between. The CDR3 is CASSPRVREYEKLFF. The CDR3 coding sequence is TGTGCCAGCAGCCCCCGGGTGAGGGAATACGAAAAACTGTTTTTT.

Only a few counts were recorded for this clonotype. V and J are TRBV4-1 and TRBJ1-1; D unclear. This CDR3 region has 15 residues. V lost 2 bases, J lost 1 base, and 11 bases lay in between. Germline V CDR1 and CDR2: MGHRA, YSYEKL. CDR3 sequence: CASSQNRASNTEAFF. CDR3 DNA sequence: TGCGCCAGCAGCCAAAACCGAGCTTCGAACACTGAAGCTTTCTTT.

The rearrangement joins TRBV24-1 to TRBJ1-1; D is unresolved. The V gene's germline CDR1 is KGHDR and CDR2 SFDVKD. The CDR3 has 12 amino acids. With 9 bases removed from V and 3 bases from J, the gap between germline ends came to 10 bases. The CDR3 protein is CATATQDTEAFF. CDR3 DNA sequence: TGTGCCACCGCGACTCAGGACACTGAAGCTTTCTTT.

Written as DNA, the CDR3 is TGTGCCAGCAGCTTGCGGACAGGCCTCCCTGAAGCTTTCTTT. Protein sequence: CASSLRTGLPEAFF. The chain joins TRBV7-9 to TRBJ1-1; 7 nucleotides agree with TRBD1. The CDR3 runs 14 residues. Germline CDR1 is SEHNR and CDR2 is FQNEAQ (reference sequence). The ends lost 3 bases at V and 6 bases at J; junction bases unmatched: 7. The whole variable domain, filled in from reference TRBV7-9 and TRBJ1-1, reads DTGVSQNPRHKITKRGQNVTFRCDPISEHNRLYWYRQTLGQGPEFLTYFQNEAQLEKSRLLSDRFSAERPKGSFSTLEIQRTEQGDSAMYLCASSLRTGLPEAFFGQGTRLTVV.

CDR3 nucleotides: TGCGCCAGCAGCCAGATACAAGGGGAGCGGGCTGAAGCTTTCTTT. Amino acid sequence: CASSQIQGERAEAFF. V is TRBV4-3 and J is TRBJ1-1, with a tentative D call TRBD1 (5 bases). The ends were cut back, 3 bases at V and 6 bases at J, with 17 bases in the middle. Germline lookup yields CDR1 LGHNA and CDR2 YSLEER. This CDR3 contains 15 residues.

In its sample, this clonotype was seen a few times. The CDR3 bases are TGTGCCAGCAGCCATACCCCCGGGCAGGGGGCGTCAGATACGCAGTATTTT. Translation gives CASSHTPGQGASDTQYF. V usage is TRBV14 and J usage is TRBJ2-3; 8 bases fit TRBD1. Per the germline V gene, CDR1 is SGHDN and CDR2 is FVKESK. With V trimmed by 3 bases and J by 4 bases, 12 bases remained unmatched. The CDR3 is made up of 17 amino acids.

This clonotype was found a few times. The gene calls are TRBV29-1 and TRBJ2-2; 7 bases agree with TRBD2. This CDR3 region has 13 residues. V lost 3 bases, J lost 5 bases, and 3 bases stayed unmatched. CDR1 and CDR2 from the germline V gene are SQVTM and ANQGSEA. CDR3 DNA sequence: TGCAGCGTTGAGGTTAGCGGGACCGGGGAGCTGTTTTTT. It is translated as CSVEVSGTGELFF.

The sample holds a few counts of this clonotype. The chain combines TRBV6-5 with TRBJ2-1, with 12 bases fitting TRBD2. The length of the CDR3 is 16 residues. The trim removed 2 bases at V and 8 bases at J, leaving 7 bases unmatched. Germline values: CDR1 MNHEY, CDR2 SVGAGI. The CDR3 loop reads CASSYLASGGADEQFF. In nucleotides, the CDR3 is TGTGCCAGCAGTTACCTCGCTAGCGGGGGGGCCGATGAGCAGTTCTTC.

This clonotype was detected many times. V and J are TRBV9 and TRBJ2-3, with 8 bases fitting TRBD2. Per the germline V gene, CDR1 is SGDLS and CDR2 is YYNGEE. The CDR3 consists of 15 residues. With V trimmed by 2 bases and J by 4 bases, 6 bases remained unmatched. The CDR3 here is CASSVSGGGADTQYF. CDR3 nucleotide sequence: TGTGCCAGCAGCGTTTCCGGGGGGGGCGCAGATACGCAGTATTTT.

V usage is TRBV9 and J usage is TRBJ2-7, with a possible D match to TRBD1 (6 bases). V was trimmed by 5 bases and J by 3 bases, leaving 18 bases between them. This CDR3 has 15 residues. Germline V gives CDR1 SGDLS, CDR2 YYNGEE. In nucleotides, the CDR3 is TGTGCCAGCAGTATGGGGGCGGTCCGGAACTACGAGCAGTACTTC. The encoded protein is CASSMGAVRNYEQYF.

This clonotype was picked up a small number of times. The chain employs TRBV5-1 and TRBJ2-7; 9 bases map to TRBD1. J lost 3 bases, V lost 3 bases, and 7 bases had no gene match. Germline loops: CDR1 SGHRS, CDR2 YFSETQ. This CDR3 has 15 residues. CDR3: CASSSPGTGHYEQYF. In nucleotides, the CDR3 is TGCGCCAGCAGCTCACCCGGGACAGGGCACTACGAGCAGTACTTC.

This clonotype was counted between two and nine times. This sequence joins TRBV12-3 or TRBV12-4 and TRBJ1-5; D is perhaps TRBD1 (6 bases). This CDR3 spans 15 amino acids. V was trimmed by 6 bases and J by 2 bases, leaving 14 bases between them. The CDR3 DNA follows: TGTGCCAGCAGCCTTACAGGGTCGGGCAATCAGCCCCAGCATTTT. Its protein is CASSLTGSGNQPQHF.

The rearrangement uses TRBV7-8 and TRBJ1-4, with 10 nucleotides matching TRBD1. This CDR3 is 19 amino acids long. Germline CDR1 is SGHVS and CDR2 is FQNEAQ. The trim removed 2 bases at V and 0 bases at J, leaving 9 bases unmatched. CDR3 sequence: CASSLPGQGTETTNEKLFF. The CDR3 DNA sequence: TGTGCCAGCAGCTTACCGGGACAGGGGACCGAAACAACTAATGAAAAACTGTTTTTT.

This clonotype was seen at least ten times. The chain couples TRBV6-5 to TRBJ2-2; the D gene is possibly TRBD1 (7 bases). Germline values: CDR1 MNHEY, CDR2 SVGAGI. The CDR3 loop spans 16 amino acids. Trimming left V 6 bases short and J 4 bases short, with 18 bases between. CDR3 protein: CASSEGAGLPTGELFF. Here the CDR3 DNA reads TGTGCCAGCAGCGAGGGGGCGGGATTGCCCACCGGGGAGCTGTTTTTT.

This clonotype was detected only a few times. The chain uses TRBV12-3 or TRBV12-4 and TRBJ2-1; D unclear. This CDR3 contains 16 residues. Trimming shortened V by 7 bases and J by 4 bases, and 20 bases separated the two germline ends. The CDR3 DNA sequence: TGTGCCAGCACCCTGGGCCAGGTGGGCCTATACAATGAGCAGTTCTTC. Translation gives CASTLGQVGLYNEQFF.

This clonotype has only a few counts. The chain is built from TRBV29-1 and TRBJ2-5; TRBD2 might be the D (7 bases). CDR1 is SQVTM, CDR2 ANQGSEA, per germline. The V gene lost 0 bases and the J gene lost 4 bases, with 12 bases spanning the gap. CDR3 length: 14 residues. This CDR3 reads CSVEDTGRVETQYF. In DNA, the CDR3 is TGCAGCGTTGAAGATACAGGGAGGGTAGAGACCCAGTACTTC.

This clonotype has more than one count but fewer than ten. This chain links TRBV7-9 with TRBJ1-1; 8 bases align to TRBD1. This CDR3 contains 17 residues. J lost 1 base, V lost 1 base, and 8 bases had no gene match. CDR1 is SEHNR and CDR2 is FQNEAQ in the germline V gene (reference sequence). CDR3 region: CASSLDPQGAENTEAFF. The CDR3 DNA sequence: TGTGCCAGCAGCTTAGATCCCCAGGGGGCAGAGAACACTGAAGCTTTCTTT.

This clonotype has only a few counts. The V gene is TRBV12-3 or TRBV12-4, the J gene TRBJ2-1, with a tentative D call TRBD1 (6 bases). The CDR3 runs 15 residues. The V end lost 4 bases, the J end lost 4 bases, and 14 bases lay between the germline ends. The CDR3 protein is CASSSGVPAYNEQFF. The CDR3 DNA follows: TGTGCCAGCAGTTCAGGGGTCCCGGCGTACAATGAGCAGTTCTTC.

This clonotype showed up just a few times. The V gene is TRBV30, the J gene TRBJ2-7, with D possibly being TRBD2 (6 bases). The CDR3 is 12 amino acids. The germline V and J ends were trimmed by 3 bases and 6 bases, with 12 bases remaining between them. Germline V gene lookup returns CDR1 GTSNPN and CDR2 SVGIG (reference sequence). The CDR3 loop reads CAWSVRRVEQYF. CDR3 nucleotides: TGTGCCTGGAGCGTAAGGAGGGTCGAGCAGTACTTC.